Sequencing of this T cell receptor (beta chain) was carried out in a study of T cells in Graves' hyperthyroidism and ophthalmopathy. The CDR3 extends over 14 amino acids. Trimming removed 4 bases from V and 9 bases from J, with 16 bases in between. Germline-derived CDR1 and CDR2 are MGHRA and YSYEKL. Amplification of TCR beta CDR3 regions was performed using RNA transcripts as template. A first-round RT-PCR of the TCR CDR3 used the HTBI primer set. One entry per CDR3 protein, called by TCRdb with MiXCR from the multiplex PCR reads. The table has some 400,000 distinct CDR3 sequences, more than 11% seen once; the top ten hold approximately 10%.

The sequence came from a woman in her sixties or seventies with Graves' hyperthyroidism. The J gene is TRBJ1-5, the V gene TRBV4-1; D is ambiguous. The sample consisted of blood. The CDR3 reads CASSRTRWGGPQHF. Here the CDR3 DNA reads TGCGCCAGCAGCCGAACGAGATGGGGTGGGCCCCAGCATTTT.